The 19 T cell receptor beta chains below were found in one sample sequenced in a study of identical twins. TCRdb independently ran MiXCR on the 5' RACE reads; one entry per CDR3 protein. The profile shows about 530,000 distinct CDR3 sequences, about 16% of them singletons. These sequences were also reported in another study, on yellow fever vaccine responses in identical twins.

Sample: CD4+ T cells sorted from blood. The receptor source for this set is a woman aged 18-29 years in good health.

The rearrangement joins TRBV7-9 to TRBJ1-2, with a tentative D call TRBD1 (5 bases). The V end lost 6 bases, the J end lost 7 bases, and 12 bases lay between the germline ends. This CDR3 is built from 12 residues. Germline V gene lookup returns CDR1 SEHNR and CDR2 FQNEAQ (reference sequence). The DNA of the CDR3 is TGTGCCAGCAGTGACAGACTAGGTGGCTACACCTTC. It is translated as CASSDRLGGYTF.

CDR3 sequence: CASSGGQGAVAKNIQYF. The CDR3 bases are TGCGCCAGCAGCGGGGGACAGGGGGCCGTAGCCAAAAACATTCAGTACTTC. V and J are TRBV5-1 and TRBJ2-4; TRBD1 matches 12 bases. This CDR3 region has 17 residues. V gave up 4 bases and J gave up 0 bases; unmatched junction bases: 5. Germline values: CDR1 SGHRS, CDR2 YFSETQ.

This clonotype turned up a few times. The chain is built from TRBV7-9 and TRBJ2-2; no definite D call. The V and J ends lost 2 bases and 1 base respectively, with 14 bases between them. This CDR3 contains 17 residues. Germline assignment: CDR1 SEHNR and CDR2 FQNEAQ (reference sequence). CDR3: CASSLRATSGNTGELFF. CDR3 nucleotide sequence: TGTGCCAGCAGCTTAAGGGCCACGTCAGGGAACACCGGGGAGCTGTTTTTT.

The CDR3 bases are TGCGCCAGCAGCTTGGAAGGGGTTCCACATGAGCAGTTCTTC. The encoded protein is CASSLEGVPHEQFF. The chain uses TRBV5-1 and TRBJ2-1; TRBD1 is a possible D gene (5 bases). Per germline, CDR1 SGHRS and CDR2 YFSETQ. V was pared by 0 bases and J by 8 bases, with 12 bases between. The CDR3 consists of 14 residues.

This clonotype appeared a few times. V gene TRBV28 combines with J gene TRBJ1-2, with 9 bases identical to TRBD1. CDR3 length equals 15 residues. V shed 5 bases and J 5 bases; nucleotides not matched to a gene: 9. Germline assignment: CDR1 MDHEN and CDR2 SYDVKM. CDR3 bases: TGTGCCAGCAGTGCAACCGGGACAGGGAGTTATGGCTACACCTTC. Protein product: CASSATGTGSYGYTF.

The V call is TRBV5-6, the J call TRBJ1-6; D not certain. The V end was cut by 0 bases, the J end by 8 bases, with 3 bases between. The germline gives CDR1 SGHDT, CDR2 YYEEEE. CDR3 length: 12 residues. The chain's CDR3 is CASSLGYSPLHF. The DNA of the CDR3 is TGTGCCAGCAGCTTGGGGTATTCACCCCTCCACTTT.

This clonotype was observed a few times. The CDR3 sequence is CASSQGLAGGVWGETQYF. The CDR3 coding sequence is TGTGCCAGCAGCCAAGGACTAGCGGGAGGAGTTTGGGGAGAGACCCAGTACTTC. The chain combines TRBV28 with TRBJ2-5, with 14 nucleotides matching TRBD2. Germline CDR1 and CDR2: MDHEN and SYDVKM. CDR3 size: 18 residues. J was trimmed by 4 bases and V by 6 bases; bases with no gene match: 13.

This sequence joins TRBV27 and TRBJ2-2; no definite D call. V was clipped by 3 bases and J by 6 bases, with 11 bases between them. Germline CDR1 MNHEY, CDR2 SMNVEV (reference sequence). CDR3 length: 14 amino acids. This chain's CDR3 is CASSLVLDAGELFF. CDR3 DNA: TGTGCCAGCAGTTTGGTCTTAGACGCCGGGGAGCTGTTTTTT.

This clonotype was counted ten times or more. The chain is built from TRBV5-1 and TRBJ2-3, with unresolved D. The germline V gene has CDR1 SGHRS and CDR2 YFSETQ. Trimming took off 1 base at V and 3 bases at J, with 15 bases between the two ends. The CDR3 consists of 16 residues. The CDR3 bases are TGCGCCAGCAGCTTGTCCGGTTTTACGTCGACAGATACGCAGTATTTT. This gives the protein CASSLSGFTSTDTQYF.

This clonotype was seen only a few times. V is TRBV6-5 and J is TRBJ2-3, with D unclear. Germline loops: CDR1 MNHEY, CDR2 SVGAGI. The CDR3 spans 13 residues. Between the trimmed V and J ends, which lost 4 bases and 4 bases, there was a span of 9 bases. CDR3 sequence reads: CASSFSHSDTQYF. The CDR3 coding sequence is TGTGCCAGCAGTTTTTCCCATTCAGATACGCAGTATTTT.

This clonotype was seen only a few times. V and J are TRBV29-1 and TRBJ2-5; 8 bases are shared with TRBD1. This CDR3 contains 15 residues. Germline values: CDR1 SQVTM, CDR2 ANQGSEA. V was pared by 7 bases and J by 7 bases, with 17 bases of the junction left unmatched. CDR3 sequence: CSAQSDRGGFGTQYF. The CDR3 DNA reads TGCAGCGCCCAAAGTGACAGGGGAGGTTTCGGGACCCAGTACTTC.

The table lists this clonotype with a few counts. V gene TRBV2 combines with J gene TRBJ2-7; 7 nucleotides line up with TRBD1. Germline-derived CDR1 and CDR2 are SNHLY and FYNNEI. The CDR3 spans 13 residues. With V trimmed by 6 bases and J by 5 bases, 7 bases remained unmatched. CDR3 sequence: CASRILTGNEQYF. The CDR3 nucleotides read TGTGCCAGCAGGATACTGACAGGGAACGAGCAGTACTTC. Based on the CDR3 plus reference TRBV2 and TRBJ2-7, the full variable domain is EPEVTQTPSHQVTQMGQEVILRCVPISNHLYFYWYRQILGQKVEFLVSFYNNEISEKSEIFDDQFSVERPDGSNFTLKIRSTKLEDSAMYFCASRILTGNEQYFGPGTRLTVT.

The rearrangement joins TRBV28 to TRBJ2-1; 11 bases align to TRBD2. Trimming took 8 bases from V and 7 from J; bases not matched to a gene: 10. The length of the CDR3 is 15 residues. Per the germline V gene, CDR1 is MDHEN and CDR2 is SYDVKM. The CDR3 here is CASRGTSGAVNEQFF. The CDR3 region has the DNA TGTGCCAGCCGCGGGACTAGCGGAGCGGTGAATGAGCAGTTCTTC.

The CDR3 sequence: CAISERPGEQYF. CDR3 sequence (DNA): TGTGCCATCAGTGAGAGACCGGGAGAGCAGTACTTC. The chain joins TRBV10-3 to TRBJ2-7; tentatively, D is TRBD2 (5 bases). The CDR3 contains 12 residues. The V end was cut by 2 bases, the J end by 7 bases, with 9 bases between. CDR1 and CDR2 (germline): ENHRY, SYGVKD.

This clonotype was seen more than once but under ten times. CDR3 residues: CATSNRGSSYNEQFF. CDR3 nucleotide sequence: TGTGCCACCAGTAACAGGGGATCTTCCTACAATGAGCAGTTCTTC. This rearrangement joins TRBV24-1 to TRBJ2-1, with 7 bases fitting TRBD1. The CDR3 is 15 amino acids. With 6 bases clipped from V and 1 base from J, the junction kept 5 bases outside the gene matches. Germline V gene sequence: CDR1 KGHDR, CDR2 SFDVKD.

The gene calls are TRBV15 and TRBJ2-2, with 10 bases aligning to TRBD2. Trimming removed 1 base from V and 4 bases from J; junction bases left unmatched: 9. The CDR3 covers 18 residues. Germline CDR1 reads LNHNV; CDR2 reads YYDKDF (reference sequence). CDR3 in DNA: TGTGCCACCAGCAGAGTAGGGGTAGCGGGGGGCTTCACCGGGGAGCTGTTTTTT. Protein sequence: CATSRVGVAGGFTGELFF. The full variable domain, completed using reference TRBV15 and TRBJ2-2, is DAMVIQNPRYQVTQFGKPVTLSCSQTLNHNVMYWYQQKSSQAPKLLFHYYDKDFNNEADTPDNFQSRRPNTSFCFLDIRSPGLGDTAMYLCATSRVGVAGGFTGELFFGEGSRLTVL.

The V and J genes are TRBV20-1 and TRBJ2-2; D unclear. Germline V gene sequence: CDR1 DFQATT, CDR2 SNEGSKA (reference sequence). There are 13 residues in the CDR3. The CDR3 DNA sequence: TGCAGATCCGAGGATCCGAACACCGGGGAGCTGTTTTTT. It codes for CRSEDPNTGELFF.

This clonotype was seen a few times. The CDR3 DNA sequence: TGCAGCGTTGTCGCGGGGGTGGGAACGCAGTATTTT. It yields the protein CSVVAGVGTQYF. The chain combines TRBV29-1 with TRBJ2-3; 7 bases match TRBD2. The CDR3 runs to 12 residues. The germline V gene encodes CDR1 SQVTM and CDR2 ANQGSEA. V shed 4 bases and J 9 bases; nucleotides not matched to a gene: 7.

The sample holds a few counts of this clonotype. The V call is TRBV20-1, the J call TRBJ1-6, with D possibly TRBD1 on 6 matching bases. The CDR3 spans 14 residues. The V end lost 0 bases, the J end lost 5 bases, and 8 bases lay between the germline ends. In germline, CDR1 is DFQATT, CDR2 SNEGSKA (reference sequence). CDR3 amino acids: CSAREGGDNSPLHF. The DNA for the CDR3 is TGCAGTGCTAGAGAAGGGGGAGATAATTCACCCCTCCACTTT.